This T cell receptor beta chain was observed in a study of PD-1 blockade in classical Hodgkin lymphoma. Study-level results: Patients who initiated nivolumab within 1 year of ASCT were excluded. Researchers reported that CD4+ TCR diversity, though not CD8+, rose significantly by C4D1. The baseline diversity of complete responders showed similarity to that of newly diagnosed patients. What drove the repertoire differences, possibly disease activity or prior therapy, has not been defined.

Germline CDR1 MNHNS, CDR2 SASEGT. The ends were cut back, 3 bases at V and 5 bases at J, with 9 bases in the middle. CDR3 length: 13 residues. Comments on this clone: As yet, its antigen is unknown.

Following autologous stem cell transplantation, relapse occurred in every patient, and exposure to brentuximab vedotin varied. The protocol was immunoSEQ multiplex PCR, while the TCRdb copy is restricted to in-frame clones and leaves out a portion. The profile shows around 21,000 clones, 74% of them singletons. This sample comprised peripheral blood mononuclear cells (PBMCs), obtained at baseline. The clonotype comes from a human donor with classical Hodgkin lymphoma. The rearrangement links TRBV6-1 to TRBJ2-3; TRBD1 might be the D (6 bases). The CDR3 DNA reads TGTGCCAGCAGTGACCACAGGGTAGATACGCAGTATTTT. Its translation: CASSDHRVDTQYF.